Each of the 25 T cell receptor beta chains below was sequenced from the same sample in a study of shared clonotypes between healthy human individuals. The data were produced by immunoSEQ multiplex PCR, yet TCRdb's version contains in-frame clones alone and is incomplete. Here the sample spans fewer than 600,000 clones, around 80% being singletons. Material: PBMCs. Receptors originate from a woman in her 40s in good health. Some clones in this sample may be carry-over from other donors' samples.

The CDR3 reads CASSQEEFYNEQFF. The CDR3 DNA follows: TGTGCCAGCAGCCAAGAGGAGTTTTACAATGAGCAGTTCTTC. The rearrangement joins TRBV4-2 to TRBJ2-1; D gene uncertain. CDR3 length equals 14 residues. The V gene lost 0 bases and the J gene lost 4 bases, with 7 bases spanning the gap. Germline V gives CDR1 LGHNA, CDR2 YNFKEQ.

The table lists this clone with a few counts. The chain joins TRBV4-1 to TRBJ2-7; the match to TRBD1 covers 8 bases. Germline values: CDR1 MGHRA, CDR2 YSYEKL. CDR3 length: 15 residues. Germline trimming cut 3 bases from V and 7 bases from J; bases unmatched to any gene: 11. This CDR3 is CASSHRDRIPGEQYF. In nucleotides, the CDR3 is TGCGCCAGCAGCCACCGGGACAGGATCCCTGGGGAGCAGTACTTC.

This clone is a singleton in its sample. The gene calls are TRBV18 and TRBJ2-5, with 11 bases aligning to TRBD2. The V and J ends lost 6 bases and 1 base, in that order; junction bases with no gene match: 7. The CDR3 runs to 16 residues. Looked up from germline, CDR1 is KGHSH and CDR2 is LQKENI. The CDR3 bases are TGTGCCAGCTCTTCCCTAGCGGGAGGCGTCCAAGAGACCCAGTACTTC. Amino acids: CASSSLAGGVQETQYF. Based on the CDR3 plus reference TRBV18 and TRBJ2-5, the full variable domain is NAGVMQNPRHLVRRRGQEARLRCSPMKGHSHVYWYRQLPEEGLKFMVYLQKENIIDESGMPKERFSAEFPKEGPSILRIQQVVRGDSAAYFCASSSLAGGVQETQYFGPGTRLLVL.

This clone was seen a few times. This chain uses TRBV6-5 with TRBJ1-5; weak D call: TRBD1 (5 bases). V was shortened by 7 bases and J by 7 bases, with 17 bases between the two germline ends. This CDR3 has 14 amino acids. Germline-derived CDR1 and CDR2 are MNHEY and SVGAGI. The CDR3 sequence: CASKNQGREQPQHF. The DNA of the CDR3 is TGTGCCAGCAAAAATCAGGGCAGGGAGCAGCCCCAGCATTTT.

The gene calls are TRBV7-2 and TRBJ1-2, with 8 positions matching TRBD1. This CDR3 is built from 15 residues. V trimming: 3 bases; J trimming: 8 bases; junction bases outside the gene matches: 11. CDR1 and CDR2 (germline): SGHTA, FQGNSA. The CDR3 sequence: CASSFFDRGLSGYTF. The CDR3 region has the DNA TGTGCCAGCAGCTTCTTTGACAGGGGATTATCAGGCTACACCTTC.

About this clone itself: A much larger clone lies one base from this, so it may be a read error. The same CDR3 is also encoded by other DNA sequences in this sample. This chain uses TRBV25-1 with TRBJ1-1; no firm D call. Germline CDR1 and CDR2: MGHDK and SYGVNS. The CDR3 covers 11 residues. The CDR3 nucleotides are TGTGCCAGCAGCGAGAACACTGAGGCTTTCTTT. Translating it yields CASSENTEAFF.

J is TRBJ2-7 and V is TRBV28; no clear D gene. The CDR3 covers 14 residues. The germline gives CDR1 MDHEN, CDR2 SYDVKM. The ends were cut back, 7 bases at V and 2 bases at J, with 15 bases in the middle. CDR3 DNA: TGTGCCAGCACCCCAGCTCTGGCAACCTACGAGCAGTACTTC. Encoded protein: CASTPALATYEQYF.

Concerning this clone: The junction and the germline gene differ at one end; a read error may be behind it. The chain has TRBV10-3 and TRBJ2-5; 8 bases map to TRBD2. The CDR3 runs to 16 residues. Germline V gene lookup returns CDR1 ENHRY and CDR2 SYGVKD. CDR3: CAISESGGTTQETQYF. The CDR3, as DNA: TGTGCCATCAGCGAGTCGGGGGGGACAACACAAGAGACCCAGTACTTC.

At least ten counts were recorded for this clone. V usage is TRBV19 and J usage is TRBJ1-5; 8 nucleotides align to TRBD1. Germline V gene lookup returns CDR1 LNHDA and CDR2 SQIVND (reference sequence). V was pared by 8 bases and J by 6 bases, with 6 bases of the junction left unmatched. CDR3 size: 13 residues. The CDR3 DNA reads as TGTGCCAGTCGCACAGGGGGGATTCAGCCCCAGCATTTT. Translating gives CASRTGGIQPQHF.

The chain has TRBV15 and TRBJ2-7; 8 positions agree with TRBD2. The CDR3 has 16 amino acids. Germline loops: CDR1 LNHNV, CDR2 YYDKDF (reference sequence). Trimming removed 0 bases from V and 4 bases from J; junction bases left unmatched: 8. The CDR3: CATSRDRNSGGYEQYF. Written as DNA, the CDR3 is TGTGCCACCAGCAGAGATCGGAACTCGGGGGGGTACGAGCAGTACTTC.

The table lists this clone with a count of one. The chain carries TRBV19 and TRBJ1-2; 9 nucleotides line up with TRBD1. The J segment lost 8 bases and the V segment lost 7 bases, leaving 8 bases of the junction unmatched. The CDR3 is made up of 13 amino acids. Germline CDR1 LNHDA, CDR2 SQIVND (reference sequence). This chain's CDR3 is CASTPGQGYGYTF. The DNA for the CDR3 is TGTGCCAGTACCCCGGGACAGGGATACGGCTACACCTTC. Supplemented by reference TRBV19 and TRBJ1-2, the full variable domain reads DGGITQSPKYLFRKEGQNVTLSCEQNLNHDAMYWYRQDPGQGLRLIYYSQIVNDFQKGDIAEGYSVSREKKESFPLTVTSAQKNPTAFYLCASTPGQGYGYTFGSGTRLTVV.

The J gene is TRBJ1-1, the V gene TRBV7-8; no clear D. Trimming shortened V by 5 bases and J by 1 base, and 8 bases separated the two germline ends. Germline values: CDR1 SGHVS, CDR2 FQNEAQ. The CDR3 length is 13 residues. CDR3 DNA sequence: TGTGCCAGCAGCCGGAGGTCGAACACTGAAGCTTTCTTT. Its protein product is CASSRRSNTEAFF.

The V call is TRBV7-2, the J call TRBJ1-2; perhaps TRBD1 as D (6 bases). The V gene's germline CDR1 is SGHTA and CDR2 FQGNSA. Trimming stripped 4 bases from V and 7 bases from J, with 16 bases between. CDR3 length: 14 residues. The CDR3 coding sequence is TGTGCCAGCAGCTCAACCCAGGGGCTCGGTGGCTACACCTTC. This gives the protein CASSSTQGLGGYTF.

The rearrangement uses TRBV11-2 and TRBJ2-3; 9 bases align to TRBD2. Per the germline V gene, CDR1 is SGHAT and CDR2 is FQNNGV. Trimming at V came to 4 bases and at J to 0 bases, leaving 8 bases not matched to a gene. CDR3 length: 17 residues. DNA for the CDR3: TGTGCCAGCAGCTCCCCGACTAGCGGTATTAGCACAGATACGCAGTATTTT. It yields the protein CASSSPTSGISTDTQYF.

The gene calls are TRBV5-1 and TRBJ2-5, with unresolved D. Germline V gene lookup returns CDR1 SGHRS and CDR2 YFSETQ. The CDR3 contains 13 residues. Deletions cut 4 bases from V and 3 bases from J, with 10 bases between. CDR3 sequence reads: CASSAGSKETQYF. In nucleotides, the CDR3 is TGCGCCAGCAGCGCAGGATCTAAAGAGACCCAGTACTTC.

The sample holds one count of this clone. The CDR3 spells CASRRAGEGYNEQFF. The CDR3, as DNA: TGTGCCAGCAGAAGAGCGGGAGAAGGCTACAATGAGCAGTTCTTC. V usage is TRBV6-5 and J usage is TRBJ2-1; TRBD2 aligns across 8 bases. V lost 6 bases to trimming and J lost 3 bases; unmatched junction nucleotides: 7. Germline loops: CDR1 MNHEY, CDR2 SVGAGI. The CDR3 consists of 15 residues.

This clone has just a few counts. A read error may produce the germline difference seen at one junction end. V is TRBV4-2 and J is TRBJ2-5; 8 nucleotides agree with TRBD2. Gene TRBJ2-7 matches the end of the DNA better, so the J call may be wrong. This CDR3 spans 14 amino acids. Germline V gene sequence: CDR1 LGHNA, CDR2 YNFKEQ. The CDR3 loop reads CASNTGGESSEQYF. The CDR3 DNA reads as TGTGCCAGCAACACCGGGGGGGAGTCCTCCGAGCAGTACTTC.

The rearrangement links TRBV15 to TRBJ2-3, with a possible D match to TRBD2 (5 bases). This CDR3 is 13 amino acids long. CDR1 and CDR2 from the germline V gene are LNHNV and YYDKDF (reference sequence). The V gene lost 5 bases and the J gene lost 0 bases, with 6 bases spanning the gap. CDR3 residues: CATSEGSTDTQYF. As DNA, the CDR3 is TGTGCCACCAGCGAGGGAAGCACAGATACGCAGTATTTT.

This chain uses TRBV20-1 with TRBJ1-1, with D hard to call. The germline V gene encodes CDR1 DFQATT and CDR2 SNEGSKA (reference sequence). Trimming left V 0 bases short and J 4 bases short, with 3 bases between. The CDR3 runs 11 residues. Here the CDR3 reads CSARERTEAFF. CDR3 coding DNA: TGCAGTGCTAGAGAACGCACTGAAGCTTTCTTT.

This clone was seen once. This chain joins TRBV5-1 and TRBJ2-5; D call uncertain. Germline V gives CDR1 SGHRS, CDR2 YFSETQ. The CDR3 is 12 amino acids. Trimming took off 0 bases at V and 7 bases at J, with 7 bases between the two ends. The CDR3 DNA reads TGCGCCAGCAGCTTGGCCGTAGGGACCCAGTACTTC. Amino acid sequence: CASSLAVGTQYF.

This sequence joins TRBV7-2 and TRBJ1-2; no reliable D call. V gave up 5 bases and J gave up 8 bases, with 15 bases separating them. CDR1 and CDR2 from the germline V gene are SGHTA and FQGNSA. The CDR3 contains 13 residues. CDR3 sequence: CASSPRGSGGYTF. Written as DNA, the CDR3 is TGTGCCAGCAGCCCCCGGGGATCAGGCGGCTACACCTTC.

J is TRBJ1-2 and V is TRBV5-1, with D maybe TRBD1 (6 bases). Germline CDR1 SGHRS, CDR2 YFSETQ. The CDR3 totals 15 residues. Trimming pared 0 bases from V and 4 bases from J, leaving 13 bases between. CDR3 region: CASSLGGGEGYGYTF. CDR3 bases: TGCGCCAGCAGCTTGGGCGGGGGCGAAGGCTATGGCTACACCTTC.

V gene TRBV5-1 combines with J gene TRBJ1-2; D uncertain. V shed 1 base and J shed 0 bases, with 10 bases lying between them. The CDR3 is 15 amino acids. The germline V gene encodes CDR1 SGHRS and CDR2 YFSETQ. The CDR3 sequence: CASSLRSETNYGYTF. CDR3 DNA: TGCGCCAGCAGCTTGAGGTCAGAGACTAACTATGGCTACACCTTC.

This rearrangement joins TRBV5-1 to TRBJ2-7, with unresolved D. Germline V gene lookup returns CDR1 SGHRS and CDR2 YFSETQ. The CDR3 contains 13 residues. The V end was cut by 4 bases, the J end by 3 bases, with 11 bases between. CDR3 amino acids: CASSPDGFYEQYF. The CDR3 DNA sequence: TGCGCCAGCAGCCCGGACGGTTTCTACGAGCAGTACTTC.

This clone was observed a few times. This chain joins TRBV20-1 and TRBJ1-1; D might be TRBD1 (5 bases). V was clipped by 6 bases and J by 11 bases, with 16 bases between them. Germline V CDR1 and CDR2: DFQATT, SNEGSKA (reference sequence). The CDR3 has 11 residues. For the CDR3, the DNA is TGCAGTGCGACGGGACCGAGGGACGCTTTCTTT. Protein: CSATGPRDAFF.